The 27 T cell receptor beta chains reported below all come from one sample, sequenced in a study of OX40 agonist ivuxolimab in advanced cancers. The protocol was immunoSEQ multiplex PCR, while the TCRdb copy is restricted to in-frame clones and leaves out a portion. The data show over 30,000 clones, with about 87% seen just once and roughly 3.9% held by the top ten. The sequences come from CD4+ or CD8+ T cells sorted from blood, collected in a trial of the OX40 agonist ivuxolimab. The receptor source for this set is an adult with an advanced solid tumor such as melanoma, head and neck, liver or kidney cancer.

The chain links TRBV11-2 to TRBJ2-7; possibly TRBD1 for D (6 bases). The germline CDR1 and CDR2 sequences are SGHAT and FQNNGV. Deletions cut 5 bases from V and 5 bases from J, with 13 bases between. The CDR3 extends over 13 amino acids. CDR3: CASSDPGQNEQYF. CDR3 DNA: TGTGCCAGCAGCGACCCGGGACAAAACGAGCAGTACTTC.

The chain carries TRBV29-1 and TRBJ1-3; the D gene is possibly TRBD1 (6 bases). The CDR3 has 14 residues. V dropped 3 bases and J dropped 0 bases, with 9 bases sitting between them. Germline V gives CDR1 SQVTM, CDR2 ANQGSEA. The DNA of the CDR3 is TGCAGCGTTGACGAAGGGGGCTCTGGAAACACCATATATTTT. This gives the protein CSVDEGGSGNTIYF.

The chain couples TRBV5-4 to TRBJ2-2; the match to TRBD2 covers 8 bases. The CDR3 contains 15 residues. Unmatched junction bases numbered 7, after V lost 4 bases and J lost 5 bases. In germline, CDR1 is SGHNT, CDR2 YYREEE (reference sequence). The CDR3 DNA reads TGTGCCAGCAGCATGACTAGCGACCTTACCGGGGAGCTGTTTTTT. Translation gives CASSMTSDLTGELFF.

The chain employs TRBV28 and TRBJ2-5; no firm D call. There are 14 residues in the CDR3. V was shortened by 6 bases and J by 1 base, with 12 bases between the two germline ends. CDR1 and CDR2 (germline): MDHEN, SYDVKM. DNA of the CDR3: TGTGCCAGCAGGGGAATGGTGGTCCAAGAGACCCAGTACTTC. It codes for CASRGMVVQETQYF.

The rearrangement links TRBV7-2 to TRBJ2-7; D unclear. Germline V gene sequence: CDR1 SGHTA, CDR2 FQGNSA. The V and J ends lost 0 bases and 5 bases respectively, with 8 bases between them. The CDR3 length is 13 residues. The CDR3 region is CASSLAFRDEQYF. The DNA of the CDR3 is TGTGCCAGCAGCTTAGCTTTTCGCGACGAGCAGTACTTC.

The V call is TRBV4-1, the J call TRBJ1-1, with D tentatively TRBD1 (5 bases). V lost 3 bases to trimming and J lost 4 bases, with 15 bases between them. The CDR3 totals 15 residues. Germline CDR1 reads MGHRA; CDR2 reads YSYEKL. CDR3 sequence reads: CASSHETARGTEAFF. The CDR3 DNA sequence: TGCGCCAGCAGCCACGAGACAGCGAGGGGCACTGAAGCTTTCTTT.

J is TRBJ2-7 and V is TRBV4-2; TRBD2 aligns across 7 bases. Germline CDR1 and CDR2: LGHNA and YNFKEQ. This CDR3 has 15 amino acids. The J segment lost 3 bases and the V segment lost 1 base, leaving 6 bases of the junction unmatched. This CDR3 is CASSQGAGVGYEQYF. CDR3 nucleotide sequence: TGTGCCAGCAGCCAAGGGGCGGGAGTGGGCTACGAGCAGTACTTC.

The V and J genes are TRBV23-1 and TRBJ2-4; D gene uncertain. TRBV23-1 is classed as an ORF, of uncertain function. The CDR3 consists of 14 residues. V was pared by 6 bases and J by 0 bases, with 9 bases between. CDR3 amino acids: CASRPDLAKNIQYF. CDR3 in DNA: TGCGCCAGCAGGCCTGATCTAGCCAAAAACATTCAGTACTTC.

This chain uses TRBV6-1 with TRBJ1-6; D is undetermined. V lost 7 bases and J lost 7, with 5 bases in between. CDR1 is MNHNS and CDR2 is SASEGT in the germline V gene. The CDR3 sequence is 11 residues long. This CDR3 is CASTGNSPLHF. For the CDR3, the DNA is TGTGCCAGCACCGGGAATTCACCCCTCCACTTT.

This clone was seen just once. CDR3 region: CASSKRTSGVNEQFF. The CDR3, as DNA: TGTGCCAGCAGCAAACGGACTAGCGGAGTCAATGAGCAGTTCTTC. This chain links TRBV7-2 with TRBJ2-1; the match to TRBD2 covers 10 bases. CDR3 length equals 15 residues. The germline gives CDR1 SGHTA, CDR2 FQGNSA. V shed 5 bases, J shed 6 bases, and the junction held 7 bases outside the gene matches.

The chain employs TRBV6-4 and TRBJ2-7; D is uncertain. The germline CDR1 and CDR2 sequences are MRHNA and SNTAGT. The CDR3 spans 19 residues. The germline V and J ends were trimmed by 3 bases and 1 base, with 25 bases remaining between them. The CDR3 loop is CASSDANTLTRGPSYEQYF. CDR3 in DNA: TGTGCCAGCAGTGATGCCAATACTCTCACCAGAGGACCGTCCTACGAGCAGTACTTC.

Here the CDR3 DNA reads TGTGCCAGCAGGACCCCAGGGACAGGGAGCATGGAGCAGTACTTC. Translating gives CASRTPGTGSMEQYF. The rearrangement uses TRBV6-6 and TRBJ2-7, with 9 bases aligning to TRBD1. After removal of 6 bases from V and 7 bases from J, the junction contained 13 bases not matched to a gene. CDR1 is MNHNY and CDR2 is SVGAGI in the germline V gene (reference sequence). CDR3 length equals 15 residues.

This chain links TRBV28 with TRBJ2-3; 8 bases fit TRBD1. The V segment lost 5 bases and the J segment 5 bases; nucleotides outside the gene matches: 9. CDR3 size: 15 residues. Germline CDR1 and CDR2: MDHEN and SYDVKM. The CDR3 protein is CASSGDSTGEDTQYF. CDR3 in DNA: TGTGCCAGCAGTGGGGATTCGACAGGGGAAGATACGCAGTATTTT.

V is TRBV18 and J is TRBJ2-6; 13 nucleotides align to TRBD2. J gave up 4 bases and V 4 bases, and 4 bases lay outside the gene matches. CDR1 and CDR2 from the germline V gene are KGHSH and LQKENI. The CDR3 totals 17 residues. As DNA, the CDR3 is TGTGCCAGCTCACAGGGACTAGCGGGGTCCGGGGCCAACGTCCTGACTTTC. Protein sequence: CASSQGLAGSGANVLTF.

Only a few counts were recorded for this clone. This chain uses TRBV15 with TRBJ1-4; maybe TRBD1 (6 bases). Germline V CDR1 and CDR2: LNHNV, YYDKDF (reference sequence). The CDR3 runs to 15 residues. V was shortened by 4 bases and J by 5 bases, with 14 bases between the two germline ends. As DNA, the CDR3 is TGTGCCACCAGCACCGGGAGGGGACACAATGAAAAACTGTTTTTT. Protein: CATSTGRGHNEKLFF.

This clone was seen only once. V and J are TRBV2 and TRBJ1-4; a possible D gene is TRBD1 (6 bases). Germline-derived CDR1 and CDR2 are SNHLY and FYNNEI. Trimming cost V 7 bases and J 2 bases, with 8 bases left between them. The CDR3 has 13 amino acids. CDR3 DNA sequence: TGTGCCAGCACCGGACAGACTAATGAAAAACTGTTTTTT. It encodes CASTGQTNEKLFF. The entire variable domain, with the rest obtained from reference TRBV2 and TRBJ1-4, is as follows: EPEVTQTPSHQVTQMGQEVILRCVPISNHLYFYWYRQILGQKVEFLVSFYNNEISEKSEIFDDQFSVERPDGSNFTLKIRSTKLEDSAMYFCASTGQTNEKLFFGSGTQLSVL.

The chain recombines TRBV2 with TRBJ1-2, with D uncertain. Trimming took off 3 bases at V and 1 base at J, with 12 bases between the two ends. Germline values: CDR1 SNHLY, CDR2 FYNNEI. The CDR3 length is 15 residues. The CDR3 region has the DNA TGTGCCAGCAGTGATCTCGGCGGTAGTAACTATGGCTACACCTTC. It specifies CASSDLGGSNYGYTF.

The chain recombines TRBV11-2 with TRBJ2-3; tentative D call: TRBD2 (5 bases). V was clipped by 5 bases and J by 2 bases, with 17 bases between them. CDR3 length: 16 amino acids. Germline V lookup: CDR1 SGHAT, CDR2 FQNNGV. The CDR3 DNA follows: TGTGCCAGCAGCACATCAACCCAGCGGTTCACAGATACGCAGTATTTT. Encoded protein: CASSTSTQRFTDTQYF.

This clone was seen only once. This chain connects TRBV6-5 to TRBJ2-4; 8 nucleotides agree with TRBD2. There are 15 residues in the CDR3. Trimming cost V 5 bases and J 1 base; bases outside gene matches: 4. Germline loops: CDR1 MNHEY, CDR2 SVGAGI. Here the CDR3 reads CASSVSGSAKNIQYF. CDR3 DNA: TGTGCCAGCAGTGTAAGCGGGAGTGCCAAAAACATTCAGTACTTC.

This clone has more than one count but fewer than ten. The DNA for the CDR3 is TGTGCCAGCAGTTCCGGGACAGCTCAGCCCCAGCATTTT. This gives the protein CASSSGTAQPQHF. The V call is TRBV27, the J call TRBJ1-5, with 7 bases fitting TRBD1. CDR1 is MNHEY, CDR2 SMNVEV, per germline (reference sequence). V was clipped by 4 bases and J by 6 bases; unmatched bases: 3. The CDR3 has 13 amino acids.

J is TRBJ1-1 and V is TRBV5-1, with D tentatively TRBD1 (5 bases). Germline assignment: CDR1 SGHRS and CDR2 YFSETQ. CDR3 length equals 15 residues. Trimming took off 7 bases at V and 1 base at J, with 17 bases between the two ends. Here the CDR3 reads CASVSLPGPNTEAFF. The DNA of the CDR3 is TGCGCCAGCGTCTCCCTTCCGGGACCGAACACTGAAGCTTTCTTT.

This chain connects TRBV6-5 to TRBJ2-7, with 10 bases aligning to TRBD1. The germline CDR1 and CDR2 sequences are MNHEY and SVGAGI. V was clipped by 5 bases and J by 4 bases; unmatched bases: 8. This CDR3 region has 15 residues. CDR3 nucleotide sequence: TGTGCCAGCAGTGCTGACAGGGGGCTTGGATACGAGCAGTACTTC. Its protein product is CASSADRGLGYEQYF.

The chain links TRBV7-2 to TRBJ2-5; unclear D gene. The germline V gene encodes CDR1 SGHTA and CDR2 FQGNSA. Trimming stripped 5 bases from V and 4 bases from J, with 11 bases between. The CDR3 sequence is 13 residues long. This chain's CDR3 is CASSPQYPETQYF. The DNA for the CDR3 is TGTGCCAGCAGCCCCCAGTACCCAGAGACCCAGTACTTC.

This clone was observed a handful of times. The chain combines TRBV28 with TRBJ1-6; 10 nucleotides align to TRBD1. V lost 3 bases and J lost 6; bases outside the gene matches: 2. From germline, CDR1 is MDHEN and CDR2 SYDVKM. The CDR3 spans 15 residues. The CDR3 region has the DNA TGTGCCAGCAGTTTCCGGGACAGGGGTAATTCACCCCTCCACTTT. Its translation is CASSFRDRGNSPLHF. Supplemented by reference TRBV28 and TRBJ1-6, the full variable domain reads DVKVTQSSRYLVKRTGEKVFLECVQDMDHENMFWYRQDPGLGLRLIYFSYDVKMKEKGDIPEGYSVSREKKERFSLILESASTNQTSMYLCASSFRDRGNSPLHFGNGTRLTVT.

The chain employs TRBV28 and TRBJ2-5; 9 bases agree with TRBD2. V gave up 5 bases and J gave up 5 bases; unmatched junction bases: 12. Germline CDR1 and CDR2: MDHEN and SYDVKM. The CDR3 spans 16 residues. CDR3 DNA sequence: TGTGCCAGCAGTGGGCGCGGCGGGAGGGCGGATGAGACCCAGTACTTC. Its protein is CASSGRGGRADETQYF.

This clone has more than one count but fewer than ten. This chain's CDR3 is CASTGTSGILNTDTQYF. The CDR3 bases are TGTGCCAGCACCGGGACTAGCGGGATCCTAAACACAGATACGCAGTATTTT. The chain employs TRBV28 and TRBJ2-3; TRBD2 matches 13 bases. The germline V gene has CDR1 MDHEN and CDR2 SYDVKM. The J segment lost 2 bases and the V segment lost 7 bases, leaving 9 bases of the junction unmatched. This CDR3 spans 17 amino acids.

V usage is TRBV4-2 and J usage is TRBJ1-4, with D perhaps matching TRBD1 (6 bases). The germline V gene encodes CDR1 LGHNA and CDR2 YNFKEQ. Trimming stripped 7 bases from V and 3 bases from J, with 12 bases between. The CDR3 has 14 amino acids. The CDR3 here is CASKTPGANEKLFF. Written as DNA, the CDR3 is TGTGCCAGCAAGACCCCAGGGGCTAATGAAAAACTGTTTTTT.